This TCR beta chain appears in the sequencing data of a study of T cell repertoires in cytomegalovirus infection. For the study at large: Matching HLA type, along with CMV infection, was indicated by public TCR beta signatures.

Regarding this clonotype: Its matching antigen is unknown.

Study-wide results and limits: HLA-C-restricted CMV clonotypes gave the most frequent clonotype in two of eight donors.

One entry per CDR3 protein results from TCRdb running MiXCR on the reads. The sample includes 400,000 or so distinct CDR3 sequences, less than 20% of them seen just once. This CDR3 has 12 residues. Germline V gene data show CDR1 as DFQATT and CDR2 as SNEGSKA (reference sequence). Deletions cut 6 bases from V and 6 bases from J, with 9 bases between. This rearrangement joins TRBV20-1 to TRBJ1-6; the D is unclear. The clonotype originates from a human donor in good health (CMV status not recorded). Some clones in this sample may be carry-over from other donors' samples. Sequencing was done on a sample of PBMCs. CDR3 residues: CSAEHGNSPLHF. DNA of the CDR3: TGCAGTGCGGAACACGGTAATTCACCCCTCCACTTT.